This note documents a single TCR beta chain sequence. Its antigen is unknown. This sample is drawn from a study of response to subunit inactivated influenza vaccine. Using its own MiXCR run on the RT-PCR reads, TCRdb lists one record per CDR3 protein. Seen here are about 160,000 distinct CDR3 sequences, roughly 11% observed once, and the top ten hold roughly 12%. General study findings and limits: Each seasonal influenza vaccination recruits few new T cells, the authors suggested.

This CDR3 comprises 13 residues. The germline V and J ends were trimmed by 3 bases and 5 bases, with 10 bases remaining between them. The germline V gene encodes CDR1 SEHNR and CDR2 FQNEAQ (reference sequence). V gene TRBV7-9 combines with J gene TRBJ2-5, with D possibly TRBD2 on 6 matching bases. Source: non-naive T cells sorted from PBMCs, taken 40 to 50 days after vaccination. This TCR derives from a man in his forties or fifties who received an inactivated influenza vaccine. The CDR3 here is CASSFGGLETQYF. The CDR3 bases are TGTGCCAGCAGCTTCGGAGGGCTGGAGACCCAGTACTTC.